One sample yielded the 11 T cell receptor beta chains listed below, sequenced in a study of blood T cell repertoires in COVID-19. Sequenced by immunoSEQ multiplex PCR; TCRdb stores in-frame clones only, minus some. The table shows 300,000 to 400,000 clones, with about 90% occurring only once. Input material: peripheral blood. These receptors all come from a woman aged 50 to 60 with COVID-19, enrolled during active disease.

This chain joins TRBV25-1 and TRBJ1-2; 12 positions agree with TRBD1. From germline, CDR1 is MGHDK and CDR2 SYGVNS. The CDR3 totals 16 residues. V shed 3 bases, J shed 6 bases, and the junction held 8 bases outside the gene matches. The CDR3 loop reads CASSDPGQGAFDGYTF. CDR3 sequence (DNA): TGTGCCAGCAGTGATCCGGGACAGGGGGCCTTCGATGGCTACACCTTC.

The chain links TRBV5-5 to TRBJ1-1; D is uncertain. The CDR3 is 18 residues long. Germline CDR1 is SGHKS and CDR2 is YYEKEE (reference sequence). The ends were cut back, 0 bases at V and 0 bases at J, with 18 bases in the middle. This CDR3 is CASSLGARNILLNTEAFF. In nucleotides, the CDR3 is TGTGCCAGCAGCTTGGGGGCCCGGAACATTCTTCTGAACACTGAAGCTTTCTTT.

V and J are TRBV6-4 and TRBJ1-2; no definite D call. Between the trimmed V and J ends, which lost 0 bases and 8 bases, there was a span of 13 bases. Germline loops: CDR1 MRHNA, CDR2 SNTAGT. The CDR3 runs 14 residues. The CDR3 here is CASSDSYSMNGYTF. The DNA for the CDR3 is TGTGCCAGCAGTGACTCGTACAGCATGAACGGCTACACCTTC.

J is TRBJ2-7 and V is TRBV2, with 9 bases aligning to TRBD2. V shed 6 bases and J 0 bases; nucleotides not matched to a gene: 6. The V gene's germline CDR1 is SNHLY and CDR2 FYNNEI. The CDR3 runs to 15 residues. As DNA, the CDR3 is TGTGCCAGCAGATATCTAGCGGGAAGCTCCTACGAGCAGTACTTC. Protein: CASRYLAGSSYEQYF.

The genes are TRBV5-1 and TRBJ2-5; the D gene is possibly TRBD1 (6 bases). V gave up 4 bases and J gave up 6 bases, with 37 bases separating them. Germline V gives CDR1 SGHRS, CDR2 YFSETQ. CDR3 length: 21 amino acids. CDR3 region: CASSLLGGGLKRGEGVQTQYF. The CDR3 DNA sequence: TGCGCCAGCAGCCTGCTTGGAGGTGGTTTGAAGCGCGGCGAGGGGGTACAGACCCAGTACTTC.

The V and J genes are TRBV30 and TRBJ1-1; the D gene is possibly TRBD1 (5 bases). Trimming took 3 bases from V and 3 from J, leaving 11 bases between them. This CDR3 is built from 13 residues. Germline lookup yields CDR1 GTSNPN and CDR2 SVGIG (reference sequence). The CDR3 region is CAWSQTEYTEAFF. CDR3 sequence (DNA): TGTGCCTGGAGCCAGACAGAATACACTGAAGCTTTCTTT.

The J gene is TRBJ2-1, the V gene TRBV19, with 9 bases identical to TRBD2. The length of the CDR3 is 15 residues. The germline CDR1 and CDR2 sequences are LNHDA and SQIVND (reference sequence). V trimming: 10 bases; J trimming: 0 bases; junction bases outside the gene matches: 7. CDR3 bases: TGTGCCACCAAGGGTAGCGGGAGCTCCTACAATGAGCAGTTCTTC. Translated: CATKGSGSSYNEQFF.

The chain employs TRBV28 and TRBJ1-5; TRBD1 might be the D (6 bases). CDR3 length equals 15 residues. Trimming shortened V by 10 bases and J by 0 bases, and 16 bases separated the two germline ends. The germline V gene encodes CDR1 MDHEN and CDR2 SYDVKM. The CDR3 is CATLIGGNSNQPQHF. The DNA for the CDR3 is TGTGCCACCTTAATAGGGGGTAATAGCAATCAGCCCCAGCATTTT.

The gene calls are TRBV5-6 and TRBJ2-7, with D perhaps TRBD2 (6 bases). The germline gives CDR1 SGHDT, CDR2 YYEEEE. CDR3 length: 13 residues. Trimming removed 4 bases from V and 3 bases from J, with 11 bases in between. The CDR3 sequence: CASSPGLSYEQYF. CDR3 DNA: TGTGCCAGCAGCCCGGGACTGAGCTACGAGCAGTACTTC. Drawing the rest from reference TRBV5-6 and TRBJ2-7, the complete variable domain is DAGVTQSPTHLIKTRGQQVTLRCSPKSGHDTVSWYQQALGQGPQFIFQYYEEEERQRGNFPDRFSGHQFPNYSSELNVNALLLGDSALYLCASSPGLSYEQYFGPGTRLTVT.

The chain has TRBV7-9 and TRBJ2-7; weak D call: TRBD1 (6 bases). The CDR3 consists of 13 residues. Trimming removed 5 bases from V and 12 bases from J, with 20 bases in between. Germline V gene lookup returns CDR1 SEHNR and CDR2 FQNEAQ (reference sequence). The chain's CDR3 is CASSMPTGLGGYF. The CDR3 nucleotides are TGTGCCAGCAGCATGCCAACAGGGCTAGGAGGGTACTTC.

The CDR3 sequence is CASSRGAGVFNEQFF. The CDR3 DNA follows: TGTGCCAGCAGCCGGGGGGCGGGAGTATTCAATGAGCAGTTCTTC. The rearrangement joins TRBV5-4 to TRBJ2-1; D possibly corresponds to TRBD2 (7 bases). Germline V gives CDR1 SGHNT, CDR2 YYREEE (reference sequence). Trimming took off 4 bases at V and 6 bases at J, with 17 bases between the two ends. The CDR3 covers 15 residues.